This T cell receptor (beta chain) derives from a study of blood T cell repertoires in COVID-19. Clones were sequenced by immunoSEQ multiplex PCR, and TCRdb holds only the in-frame ones, with some missing. Seen here are around 120,000 clones, approximately 90% observed once, and the top ten hold 1.8%. V lost 0 bases and J lost 0, with 7 bases in between. This CDR3 comprises 15 residues. In germline, CDR1 is SGHRS, CDR2 YFSETQ. This sequence originates from a human donor with active COVID-19. The donor label of this sample is uncertain. Sample: peripheral blood. The chain combines TRBV5-1 with TRBJ1-3; unclear D gene. CDR3 sequence: CASSLETASGNTIYF. The CDR3 DNA is TGCGCCAGCAGCTTGGAAACAGCCTCTGGAAACACCATATATTTT.